This T cell receptor beta chain is from a study of T cell repertoires in cytomegalovirus infection. Study-wide context: Both CMV infection and a matching HLA type were indicated by public TCR beta signatures.

Trimming shortened V by 3 bases and J by 5 bases, and 10 bases separated the two germline ends. Germline lookup yields CDR1 MNHEY and CDR2 SMNVEV (reference sequence). The CDR3 has 14 residues. TCRdb reprocessed the reads with MiXCR, giving one entry per CDR3 protein. The profile shows about 770,000 distinct CDR3 sequences, roughly 29% of them singletons. Study-level findings and limits: Clonotypes of TCR beta that were HLA-C-restricted and CMV-specific dominated the ex vivo response.

The table lists this clonotype with a few counts. Its antigen is unidentified. V gene TRBV27 combines with J gene TRBJ2-2, with D unresolved. This TCR came from a human donor in good health (CMV status not recorded). Some clones in this sample may be carry-over from other donors' samples. The specimen was cultured CD8+ T cells from PBMCs, collected from culture after CMV antigen stimulation. The CDR3 DNA is TGTGCCAGCAGTTTGGGCAGGCCGACCGGGGAGCTGTTTTTT. Its translation: CASSLGRPTGELFF.